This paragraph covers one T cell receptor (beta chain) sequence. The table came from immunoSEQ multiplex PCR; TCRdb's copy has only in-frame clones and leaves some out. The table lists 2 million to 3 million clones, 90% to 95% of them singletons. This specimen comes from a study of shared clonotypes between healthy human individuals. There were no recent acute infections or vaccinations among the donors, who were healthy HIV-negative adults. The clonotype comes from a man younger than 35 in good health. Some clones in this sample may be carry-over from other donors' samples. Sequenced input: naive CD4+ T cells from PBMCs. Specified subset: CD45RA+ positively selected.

CDR3 bases: TGTGCCAGCAGTTACCGACTAGCGGGTGCCTACGAGCAGTACTTC. Translating gives CASSYRLAGAYEQYF. This chain links TRBV6-5 with TRBJ2-7, with 10 bases lining up with TRBD2. CDR3 size: 15 residues. The germline gives CDR1 MNHEY, CDR2 SVGAGI. V lost 2 bases, J lost 2 bases, and 3 bases stayed unmatched.